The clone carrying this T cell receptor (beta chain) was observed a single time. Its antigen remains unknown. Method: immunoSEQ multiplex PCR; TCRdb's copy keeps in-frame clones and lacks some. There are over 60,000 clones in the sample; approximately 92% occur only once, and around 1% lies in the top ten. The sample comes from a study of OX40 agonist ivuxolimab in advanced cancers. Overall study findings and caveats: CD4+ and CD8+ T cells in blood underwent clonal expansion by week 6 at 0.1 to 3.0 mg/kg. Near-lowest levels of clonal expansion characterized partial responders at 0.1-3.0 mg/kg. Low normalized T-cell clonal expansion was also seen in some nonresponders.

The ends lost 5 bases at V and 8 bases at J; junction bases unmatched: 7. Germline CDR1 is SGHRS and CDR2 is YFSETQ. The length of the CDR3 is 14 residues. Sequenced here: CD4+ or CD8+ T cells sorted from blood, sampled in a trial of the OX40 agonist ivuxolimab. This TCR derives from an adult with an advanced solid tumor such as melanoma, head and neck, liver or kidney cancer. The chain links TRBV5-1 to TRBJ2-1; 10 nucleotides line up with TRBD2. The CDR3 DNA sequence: TGCGCCAGCAGGCCACCCCTAGCGGGGGATGAGCAGTTCTTC. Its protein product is CASRPPLAGDEQFF.